A single T cell receptor beta chain is shown here with its context. The table came from immunoSEQ multiplex PCR; TCRdb's copy has only in-frame clones and leaves some out. Counted here are some 260,000 clones, around four fifths occurring once; the ten biggest clones make up under 5%. The data were taken from a study of blood T cell repertoires in COVID-19. The specimen was PBMCs or T cells enriched from blood (not recorded which). The TCR originated in a man aged 25-45 years with acute COVID-19.

CDR3 sequence: CASSPRLAGGPSTDTQYF. The CDR3 nucleotides read TGTGCCAGCAGCCCCCGACTAGCGGGAGGGCCTTCCACAGATACGCAGTATTTT. The V and J genes are TRBV7-2 and TRBJ2-3; 14 nucleotides align to TRBD2. In germline, CDR1 is SGHTA, CDR2 FQGNSA. This CDR3 region has 18 residues. V was pared by 5 bases and J by 2 bases, with 9 bases of the junction left unmatched.